The subject of this entry is one T cell receptor beta chain. This record belongs to a study of blood T cell repertoires in COVID-19. The table came from immunoSEQ multiplex PCR; TCRdb's copy has only in-frame clones and leaves some out. The repertoire holds 150,000 or so clones, with about 88% as singletons. Germline loops: CDR1 MNHEY, CDR2 SMNVEV (reference sequence). The CDR3 extends over 13 amino acids. V was pared by 5 bases and J by 7 bases, with 4 bases of the junction left unmatched. The rearrangement uses TRBV27 and TRBJ1-1, with TRBD1 matching over 10 bases. The TCR was taken from a man in his sixties with COVID-19, enrolled during active disease. The sample was peripheral blood. In nucleotides, the CDR3 is TGTGCCAGCAGTCTCGGGACAGGGGTTGAAGCTTTCTTT. Translation: CASSLGTGVEAFF.